These T cell receptor beta chains were read from a single sample in a study of Ad26.COV2.S vaccination and SARS-CoV-2 variants. Only in-frame clones appear in the TCRdb table, and some are missing; sequencing was by immunoSEQ multiplex PCR. Among around 100,000 clones listed, under 90% were seen once. This specimen consisted of peripheral blood, obtained after recovery from COVID-19. Every receptor here comes from a human donor who had recovered from COVID-19. Both conserved end residues are part of each CDR3. D genes are given only for firm matches. Rows give clone size only sometimes, using once, few, many, or a class for an expanded clone.

>TRBV28|TRBD1|TRBJ1-4|.
CASSSGQGGEKLFF
TGTGCCAGCAGTTCCGGACAGGGGGGTGAAAAACTGTTTTTT
>TRBV19|.|TRBJ2-3|.
CASSPRPSTDTQYF
TGTGCCAGTAGTCCCCGGCCTAGCACAGATACGCAGTATTTT
>TRBV6-5|.|TRBJ1-4|once
CASSYSPSPTNEKLFF
TGTGCCAGCAGTTACTCACCGTCACCGACTAATGAAAAACTGTTTTTT
>TRBV5-8|.|TRBJ2-1|.
CASSLVSRGRDNEQFF
TGTGCCAGCAGCTTGGTGTCGCGCGGGCGCGACAATGAGCAGTTCTTC
>TRBV19|.|TRBJ2-3|.
CAVGSAGSTDTQYF
TGTGCCGTCGGCTCTGCGGGAAGCACAGATACGCAGTATTTT
>TRBV19|.|TRBJ2-6|few
CASSILDSGANVLTF
TGTGCCAGTAGTATTTTGGACTCTGGGGCCAACGTCCTGACTTTC
>TRBV28|.|TRBJ1-4|.
CASSIESGVLGEKLFF
TGTGCCAGCAGTATTGAATCAGGGGTACTCGGTGAAAAACTGTTTTTT
>TRBV11-2|TRBD2|TRBJ2-7|.
CASSLGAGGNYEQYF
TGTGCCAGCAGCTTAGGAGCGGGAGGGAACTACGAGCAGTACTTC
>TRBV27|TRBD2|TRBJ2-3|.
CASNNGGRSTDTQYF
TGTGCCAGCAATAACGGCGGGAGGAGTACAGATACGCAGTATTTT
>TRBV19|.|TRBJ2-7|.
CASSIDVNNYEQYF
TGTGCCAGTAGTATAGACGTTAACAATTACGAGCAGTACTTC
>TRBV2|.|TRBJ1-1|.
CASRTGLGGTEAFF
TGTGCCAGCAGGACGGGGCTTGGGGGCACTGAAGCTTTCTTT
>TRBV19|.|TRBJ2-3|few
CASRRDLDTQYF
TGTGCCAGTAGGAGAGACTTAGATACGCAGTATTTT
>TRBV6-4|TRBD2|TRBJ2-1|.
CASRGGYYNEQFF
TGTGCCAGCCGGGGGGGGTACTACAATGAGCAGTTCTTC
>TRBV7-6|.|TRBJ2-7|.
CASRWTGTRAWEQYF
TGTGCCAGCAGGTGGACCGGGACTCGGGCTTGGGAGCAGTACTTC
>TRBV27|.|TRBJ2-1|.
CASNGPLSYNEQFF
TGTGCCAGCAACGGACCCCTCTCCTACAATGAGCAGTTCTTC
>TRBV7-9|TRBD1|TRBJ2-2|.
CATRQGGTGELFF
TGTGCCACAAGACAGGGGGGCACCGGGGAGCTGTTTTTT
>TRBV7-2|.|TRBJ2-7|.
CASSFKESGEQYF
TGTGCCAGCAGCTTCAAGGAATCGGGCGAGCAGTACTTC
>TRBV24-1|.|TRBJ2-3|.
CATSDTGDPTDTQYF
TGTGCCACCAGTGATACCGGAGATCCCACAGATACGCAGTATTTT
>TRBV6-2/TRBV6-3|TRBD2|TRBJ2-5|.
CASSYRTSGSPGETQYF
TGTGCCAGCAGTTACCGGACTAGCGGGAGCCCTGGAGAGACCCAGTACTTC
>TRBV4-1|TRBD2|TRBJ2-1|.
CASSQDKGWREINEQFF
TGCGCCAGCAGCCAAGATAAGGGCTGGCGGGAGATCAATGAGCAGTTCTTC
>TRBV3-1/TRBV3-2|.|TRBJ2-5|.
CASSQDGRGEETQYF
TGTGCCAGCAGCCAAGATGGCCGCGGTGAAGAGACCCAGTACTTC
>TRBV6-5|.|TRBJ2-7|.
CASSAGAHEQYF
TGTGCCAGCTCGGCAGGGGCCCACGAGCAGTACTTC
>TRBV6-6|.|TRBJ2-2|.
CASTRERGIPGELFF
TGTGCCAGCACCCGGGAGAGGGGGATACCCGGGGAGCTGTTTTTT
>TRBV7-8|TRBD2|TRBJ2-1|.
CASSKGTSANNEQFF
TGTGCCAGCAGCAAAGGGACTAGCGCTAACAATGAGCAGTTCTTC
>TRBV4-1|TRBD1|TRBJ1-2|.
CASSQEKSGTGNSNGYTF
TGCGCCAGCAGCCAAGAGAAGTCCGGGACAGGGAATTCGAATGGCTACACCTTC
>TRBV3-1/TRBV3-2|.|TRBJ1-2|.
CASLRYGYTF
TGTGCCAGCCTACGCTATGGCTACACCTTC
>TRBV3-1/TRBV3-2|TRBD2|TRBJ2-1|.
CASSRLAGVYEGPYNEQFF
TGTGCCAGCAGCCGACTAGCGGGAGTCTATGAAGGCCCCTACAATGAGCAGTTCTTC
>TRBV29-1|.|TRBJ2-2|.
CSTRTASNTGELFF
TGCAGCACCAGGACGGCATCCAACACCGGGGAGCTGTTTTTT
>TRBV24-1|.|TRBJ1-5|.
CATSRGSNQPQHF
TGTGCCACCAGTAGGGGGAGCAATCAGCCCCAGCATTTT
>TRBV7-2|TRBD2|TRBJ2-7|.
CASRSSGQLYEQYF
TGTGCCAGCAGGTCTAGCGGGCAACTCTACGAGCAGTACTTC
>TRBV2|TRBD2|TRBJ2-4|.
CASRGTSGKNIQYF
TGTGCCAGCAGGGGGACTAGCGGGAAAAACATTCAGTACTTC
>TRBV11-3|.|TRBJ2-7|.
CASSSGQTGEQYF
TGTGCCAGCAGCTCGGGACAAACTGGCGAGCAGTACTTC
>TRBV5-5|TRBD1|TRBJ1-3|.
CASSFRQGSGNTIYF
TGTGCCAGCAGCTTTCGACAGGGGAGTGGAAACACCATATATTTT
>TRBV7-9|.|TRBJ2-2|.
CASSSLRGGESDGELFF
TGTGCCAGCAGCTCCCTTAGGGGGGGGGAGAGCGATGGGGAGCTGTTTTTT
>TRBV28|TRBD2|TRBJ2-7|.
CASTPLAGGRGEQYF
TGTGCCAGCACCCCCCTAGCGGGAGGACGGGGAGAGCAGTACTTC
>TRBV27|.|TRBJ1-5|few
CASSSGRGNQPQHF
TGTGCCAGCAGCTCGGGACGGGGCAATCAGCCCCAGCATTTT
>TRBV29-1|.|TRBJ1-2|.
CSVEREGGRYGYTF
TGCAGCGTTGAAAGAGAGGGGGGCAGGTATGGCTACACCTTC
>TRBV5-5|TRBD1|TRBJ2-7|.
CASSLSVRTGYEQYF
TGTGCCAGCAGCTTGAGCGTAAGGACAGGCTACGAGCAGTACTTC
>TRBV11-3|.|TRBJ2-5|.
CASSLGRGGETQYF
TGTGCCAGCAGCTTAGGCAGGGGAGGCGAGACCCAGTACTTC
>TRBV27|.|TRBJ1-5|.
CASSLKAGPSNQPQHF
TGTGCCAGCAGTTTAAAAGCGGGGCCTAGCAATCAGCCCCAGCATTTT
>TRBV6-4|.|TRBJ2-2|.
CASRGALTGELFF
TGTGCCAGCCGGGGGGCGCTGACCGGGGAGCTGTTTTTT
>TRBV19|.|TRBJ1-2|.
CASSPPGGGNYGYTF
TGTGCCAGTAGTCCCCCCGGAGGGGGAAACTATGGCTACACCTTC
>TRBV12-3/TRBV12-4|.|TRBJ2-7|.
CASSSLQGEQYF
TGTGCCAGCAGTTCTTTACAGGGAGAGCAGTACTTC
>TRBV10-3|TRBD1|TRBJ1-1|.
CASRTGKMNTEAFF
TGTGCCTCACGGACAGGGAAGATGAACACTGAAGCTTTCTTT
>TRBV3-1/TRBV3-2|TRBD1|TRBJ1-1|once
CASSQDPGGGFNTEAFF
TGTGCCAGCAGCCAAGATCCAGGGGGCGGATTTAACACTGAAGCTTTCTTT
>TRBV5-4|.|TRBJ2-1|once
CASSSSRTTGNNEQFF
TGTGCCAGCAGCTCTAGCCGGACTACCGGAAACAATGAGCAGTTCTTC
>TRBV7-9|.|TRBJ2-7|.
CASSLVFRGRRDYEQYF
TGTGCCAGCAGCTTAGTTTTCCGGGGCCGAAGGGACTACGAGCAGTACTTC
>TRBV3-1/TRBV3-2|TRBD1|TRBJ1-1|.
CASSSGGMNTEAFF
TGTGCCAGCAGTTCAGGGGGGATGAACACTGAAGCTTTCTTT
>TRBV19|.|TRBJ1-5|once
CASSMAGFLGNQPQHF
TGTGCCAGTAGTATGGCAGGGTTCCTTGGCAATCAGCCCCAGCATTTT
>TRBV5-4|TRBD1|TRBJ1-2|.
CASRLGQFTGAIYGYTF
TGTGCCAGCAGACTTGGACAATTTACAGGGGCCATCTATGGCTACACCTTC
>TRBV7-3|TRBD2|TRBJ2-1|.
CASSRGLEYNEQFF
TGTGCCAGCAGCCGGGGACTAGAGTACAATGAGCAGTTCTTC
>TRBV7-2|TRBD1|TRBJ1-6|.
CASSPSTRGQGYNSPLHF
TGTGCCAGCAGCCCATCTACTCGCGGACAGGGCTATAATTCACCCCTCCACTTT
>TRBV6-2/TRBV6-3|TRBD2|TRBJ2-7|.
CASSQQREYTHEQYF
TGTGCCAGCAGTCAACAGCGGGAGTATACCCACGAGCAGTACTTC
>TRBV2|.|TRBJ1-4|.
CASSAQGNNEKLFF
TGTGCCAGCAGTGCACAGGGAAATAATGAAAAACTGTTTTTT
>TRBV5-4|TRBD1|TRBJ1-1|.
CASSLLTGRAFF
TGTGCCAGCAGCTTGTTGACAGGGCGGGCTTTCTTT
>TRBV3-1/TRBV3-2|TRBD2|TRBJ2-3|.
CASSHAIAGEADTQYF
TGTGCCAGCAGCCACGCTATAGCGGGAGAGGCAGATACGCAGTATTTT
>TRBV19|.|TRBJ1-5|.
CASSINGNQPQHF
TGTGCCAGTAGTATCAATGGCAATCAGCCCCAGCATTTT
>TRBV25-1|.|TRBJ2-5|.
CASSEFKGRETQYF
TGTGCCAGCAGTGAATTTAAAGGGCGAGAGACCCAGTACTTC